Below, 22 T cell receptor beta chains from the same sample are listed, as sequenced in a study of regulatory T cells in long-lasting Graves disease. The TCR beta library used iRepertoire HTBI primers with Arm-PCR amplification of CDR3. TCRdb itself ran the multiplex PCR reads through MiXCR, one entry per CDR3 protein. The table records 390,000 or so distinct CDR3 sequences, 12% of them present only once. Time point meaning: newly diagnosed GD, antithyroid drugs for less than 3 months. RNA from PBMCs was the source of the TCR library. This sample was also put to use in a study of T cells in Graves' hyperthyroidism and ophthalmopathy.

The sample consisted of peripheral blood mononuclear cells (PBMCs), taken at new diagnosis, from a patient treated with antithyroid drugs. The source of these receptors is a woman in her late teens or twenties with Graves disease.

This clonotype was recorded at least ten times. The chain has TRBV12-5 and TRBJ2-1; 11 bases agree with TRBD2. J lost 5 bases, V lost 5 bases, and 11 bases had no gene match. CDR3 length: 17 amino acids. Germline loops: CDR1 LGHNT, CDR2 FRNRAP. CDR3 coding DNA: TGTGCTAGTGGTGGGGGGACTAGCGGACCCCGGGACAATGAGCAGTTCTTC. This encodes CASGGGTSGPRDNEQFF.

There are many counts of this clonotype. V is TRBV20-1 and J is TRBJ2-7, with D perhaps being TRBD1 or TRBD2 (5 bases each). The CDR3 covers 14 residues. Trimming took 5 bases from V and 3 from J, leaving 17 bases between them. CDR1 and CDR2 (germline): DFQATT, SNEGSKA (reference sequence). The CDR3 coding sequence is TGCAGTGCTTTAACTTCGGGACCCTACTACGAGCAGTACTTC. Its protein is CSALTSGPYYEQYF.

The V gene is TRBV7-2, the J gene TRBJ2-1; D is uncertain. The CDR3 spans 12 residues. Trimming took 4 bases from V and 10 from J, leaving 11 bases between them. Per germline, CDR1 SGHTA and CDR2 FQGNSA. The CDR3 nucleotides read TGTGCCAGCAGCTCGGATGTTGGGGAGCAGTTCTTC. This sequence encodes CASSSDVGEQFF.

This clonotype has a count of ten or more. CDR3: CASSYGGAAKNIQYF. The CDR3 DNA follows: TGTGCCAGCAGTTACGGGGGAGCAGCCAAAAACATTCAGTACTTC. This chain uses TRBV28 with TRBJ2-4; D is possibly TRBD2 (6 bases). CDR1 and CDR2 from the germline V gene are MDHEN and SYDVKM. The length of the CDR3 is 15 residues. Trimming stripped 4 bases from V and 0 bases from J, with 10 bases between.

This clonotype was observed many times. The chain links TRBV28 to TRBJ1-2, with unresolved D. CDR1 MDHEN and CDR2 SYDVKM come from the germline V gene. This CDR3 has 13 residues. V was trimmed by 2 bases and J by 8 bases, leaving 12 bases between them. CDR3 sequence (DNA): TGTGCCAGCAGTTTACTATCGGAGGAGGGCTACACCTTC. It yields the protein CASSLLSEEGYTF.

This clonotype was seen a single time. The genes are TRBV15 and TRBJ2-7, with 7 positions matching TRBD2. Germline trimming cut 1 base from V and 3 bases from J; bases unmatched to any gene: 6. The length of the CDR3 is 15 residues. CDR1 and CDR2 from the germline V gene are LNHNV and YYDKDF (reference sequence). CDR3 in amino acids: CATSRAYGLDYEQYF. The CDR3 DNA is TGTGCCACCAGCAGAGCCTATGGACTAGACTACGAGCAGTACTTC.

This clonotype was seen only once. This may come from a read error, since a much larger clone is one base off. The V call is TRBV28, the J call TRBJ1-5, with D tentatively TRBD1 (5 bases). CDR1 and CDR2 from the germline V gene are MDHEN and SYDVKM. The CDR3 is made up of 16 amino acids. The DNA of the CDR3 is TGTGCCGGCAGGGATCAGGGAGGGGCGAGCAATCAGCCCCAGCATTTT. The encoded protein is CAGRDQGGASNQPQHF.

Comment on this clonotype: This may arise from a read error, as a much more abundant clone is one base away. V gene TRBV28 combines with J gene TRBJ1-4; maybe TRBD1 (6 bases). The CDR3 consists of 12 residues. V was trimmed by 2 bases and J by 10 bases, leaving 8 bases between them. Germline V CDR1 and CDR2: MDHEN, SYDVKM. CDR3 nucleotide sequence: TGTGCCAGCAGTTTAAGGGGGGGAAAACTGTTTTTT. As protein: CASSLRGGKLFF.

This clonotype has at least ten counts. The chain links TRBV20-1 to TRBJ1-5; 9 positions match TRBD1. CDR1 is DFQATT, CDR2 SNEGSKA, per germline (reference sequence). With 5 bases clipped from V and 7 bases from J, the junction kept 3 bases outside the gene matches. The CDR3 length is 12 residues. The CDR3: CSAGQGSQPQHF. As DNA, the CDR3 is TGCAGTGCTGGACAGGGGAGCCAGCCCCAGCATTTT.

CDR3 amino acids: CASSLRGHSNYGYTF. The CDR3 nucleotides are TGTGCCAGCAGTTTACGGGGTCATAGTAACTATGGCTACACCTTC. The J gene is TRBJ1-2, the V gene TRBV27, with D unclear. This CDR3 comprises 15 residues. Germline values: CDR1 MNHEY, CDR2 SMNVEV (reference sequence). V gave up 2 bases and J gave up 1 base, with 11 bases separating them.

Comments on this clonotype: This probably arose from a read error, given a far larger clone one base away. The rearrangement uses TRBV2 and TRBJ2-7; TRBD2 might be the D (6 bases). V was clipped by 7 bases and J by 10 bases, with 17 bases between them. This CDR3 is 12 amino acids long. Germline V gives CDR1 SNHLY, CDR2 FYNNEI. The CDR3 loop reads CASNRRAETQYV. In nucleotides, the CDR3 is TGTGCCAGCAATAGGAGGGCGGAGACCCAGTACGTC.

About this clonotype itself: This likely reflects a read error, since a far larger clone is one base away. The J gene is TRBJ2-7, the V gene TRBV7-9; maybe TRBD2 (5 bases). CDR1 is SEHNR, CDR2 FQNEAQ, per germline (reference sequence). The CDR3 is made up of 13 amino acids. The CDR3 DNA reads TGTACCAGCAGCTTGGGCCGGGACTACGAGCAGTACTTC. Its translation is CTSSLGRDYEQYF. Based on the CDR3 plus reference TRBV7-9 and TRBJ2-7, the full variable domain is DTGVSQNPRHKITKRGQNVTFRCDPISEHNRLYWYRQTLGQGPEFLTYFQNEAQLEKSRLLSDRFSAERPKGSFSTLEIQRTEQGDSAMYLCTSSLGRDYEQYFGPGTRLTVT.

This clonotype was detected ten times or more. The chain uses TRBV2 and TRBJ2-3; a weak D match, TRBD1 (6 bases). The V gene's germline CDR1 is SNHLY and CDR2 FYNNEI. The CDR3 is made up of 17 amino acids. V was cut by 7 bases and J by 0 bases, with 20 bases left in between. For the CDR3, the DNA is TGTGCCAGCACTCGGACAGTTTATACTAGGAGCACAGATACGCAGTATTTT. Its protein is CASTRTVYTRSTDTQYF.

The genes are TRBV4-3 and TRBJ1-6; D uncertain. Trimming took off 6 bases at V and 11 bases at J, with 14 bases between the two ends. The CDR3 has 13 amino acids. CDR1 LGHNA and CDR2 YSLEER come from the germline V gene. The CDR3 bases are TGCGCCAGCAGTCCCACGACTTGGGCACCCCTCCACTTT. It encodes CASSPTTWAPLHF.

This clonotype has a handful of counts. The junction does not match germline at one end; this may be a read error. The J gene is TRBJ2-7, the V gene TRBV2; D is undetermined. CDR1 SNHLY and CDR2 FYNNEI come from the germline V gene. This CDR3 contains 13 residues. CDR3 DNA sequence: TGTGCCAGCAGCTCTGCCCTACCCTACGAGCAGCACTTC. This encodes CASSSALPYEQHF. Full variable domain (missing parts from reference TRBV2 and TRBJ2-7): EPEVTQTPSHQVTQMGQEVILRCVPISNHLYFYWYRQILGQKVEFLVSFYNNEISEKSEIFDDQFSVERPDGSNFTLKIRSTKLEDSAMYFCASSSALPYEQHFGPGTRLTVT.

The V gene is TRBV4-1, the J gene TRBJ2-3; 11 bases line up with TRBD2. Germline V CDR1 and CDR2: MGHRA, YSYEKL. The V and J ends lost 3 bases and 2 bases, in that order; junction bases with no gene match: 7. The CDR3 loop spans 17 amino acids. The CDR3 region is CASSQAQTSGNTDTQYF. The CDR3 nucleotides read TGCGCCAGCAGCCAGGCCCAGACTAGCGGGAACACAGATACGCAGTATTTT.

The chain employs TRBV5-4 and TRBJ2-1; D not resolved. The CDR3 contains 18 residues. V was cut by 5 bases and J by 3 bases, with 24 bases left in between. Germline V gene sequence: CDR1 SGHNT, CDR2 YYREEE (reference sequence). CDR3 bases: TGTGCCAGCAGTTCCAAAAGTGCCCCTAATCTCGACTACAATGAGCAGTTCTTC. It codes for CASSSKSAPNLDYNEQFF.

This clonotype was detected a few times. This may be a read error: a much more frequent sequence differs by one nucleotide. The J gene is TRBJ1-1, the V gene TRBV6-5; D remains unclear. Germline assignment: CDR1 MNHEY and CDR2 SVGAGI. CDR3 length: 14 amino acids. Trimming left V 2 bases short and J 7 bases short, with 14 bases between. The CDR3 spells CASSYQNRRNEAFF. In nucleotides, the CDR3 is TGTGCCAGCAGTTACCAGAATCGGCGTAATGAAGCTTTCTTT.

In its sample, this clonotype was seen many times. The genes are TRBV9 and TRBJ2-7; D is unclear. The CDR3 has 14 residues. Germline V gene sequence: CDR1 SGDLS, CDR2 YYNGEE. V was clipped by 0 bases and J by 1 base, with 8 bases between them. CDR3 region: CASSVAGFSYEQYF. As DNA, the CDR3 is TGTGCCAGCAGCGTAGCTGGCTTTTCCTACGAGCAGTACTTC.

This clonotype was recorded many times. The chain couples TRBV19 to TRBJ2-5; 11 positions agree with TRBD2. Per the germline V gene, CDR1 is LNHDA and CDR2 is SQIVND (reference sequence). Trimming at V came to 8 bases and at J to 2 bases, leaving 4 bases not matched to a gene. The CDR3 loop spans 14 amino acids. CDR3 amino acids: CASAGLAEQETQYF. CDR3 nucleotide sequence: TGTGCCAGTGCGGGACTAGCGGAACAAGAGACCCAGTACTTC.

Ten or more counts support this clonotype. The chain uses TRBV4-3 and TRBJ2-1, with 7 bases aligning to TRBD2. The CDR3 runs 16 residues. Germline CDR1 is LGHNA and CDR2 is YSLEER. V lost 1 base to trimming and J lost 3 bases; unmatched junction nucleotides: 6. CDR3 nucleotide sequence: TGCGCCAGCAGCCAAGTCGGCCAGCGGGGCTACAATGAGCAGTTCTTC. Its protein product is CASSQVGQRGYNEQFF.

The chain carries TRBV19 and TRBJ2-2, with D possibly being TRBD2 (5 bases). Deletions cut 1 base from V and 7 bases from J, with 16 bases between. The CDR3 sequence is 16 residues long. From germline, CDR1 is LNHDA and CDR2 SQIVND (reference sequence). CDR3 nucleotide sequence: TGTGCCAGTAGTATAGCTCCGAGGGCCGAAGACGGGGAGCTGTTTTTT. As protein: CASSIAPRAEDGELFF.